This T cell receptor beta chain derives from a study of early T cells in non-severe SARS-CoV-2 infection. The wider study: Sequenced bulk RNA came from whole blood that was unsorted, and chains were unpaired. Whole-study findings and limits: In VDJdb matching, anti-spike CD8 responses were favored while private and CD4 specificities went missing.

Germline lookup yields CDR1 SGHKS and CDR2 YYEKEE (reference sequence). V was pared by 2 bases and J by 2 bases, with 16 bases between. The CDR3 runs to 17 residues. The sample holds a few counts of this clonotype. Its antigen is as yet unknown. Tagging with unique molecular identifiers was applied to individual cDNA molecules. TCRdb reprocessed the 5' RACE reads with MiXCR, giving one entry per CDR3 protein. The sample holds tens of thousands of distinct CDR3 sequences, roughly 8.2% seen once. This specimen was whole blood, taken at baseline. The V gene is TRBV5-5, the J gene TRBJ2-2, with D perhaps matching TRBD1 (5 bases). This clonotype was obtained from an adult who was a healthcare worker with PCR-confirmed SARS-CoV-2 infection or an uninfected control (not recorded which). The CDR3 loop is CASSFLPGLTNTGELFF. The CDR3 DNA is TGTGCCAGCAGCTTTCTTCCAGGGCTGACAAACACCGGGGAGCTGTTTTTT.